This T cell receptor beta chain was profiled in a study of T cell repertoires in cytomegalovirus infection. Study-wide context: An indication of both CMV infection and matching HLA type came from public TCR beta signatures. Study-wide points: Adding up the frequency of public TCR beta families identified people who carried CMV plus the relevant HLA. CMV-specific TCR beta clonotypes restricted by HLA-C were the ones dominating the ex vivo response.

The length of the CDR3 is 13 residues. Trimming cost V 6 bases and J 5 bases, with 13 bases left between them. This clonotype has only a few counts. What it binds is unknown. TCRdb used MiXCR to reprocess the reads, holding one entry per CDR3 protein. The profile shows some 600,000 distinct CDR3 sequences, 20% to 25% of them singletons. This chain joins TRBV12-3 or TRBV12-4 and TRBJ1-1; D unclear. The sequence was obtained from a human donor in good health (CMV status not recorded). Some clones in this sample may be carry-over from other donors' samples. Input material: CD8+ T cells from PBMCs. CDR3 protein: CASSMRGLTEAFF. CDR3 nucleotides: TGTGCCAGCAGCATGCGGGGATTGACTGAAGCTTTCTTT.